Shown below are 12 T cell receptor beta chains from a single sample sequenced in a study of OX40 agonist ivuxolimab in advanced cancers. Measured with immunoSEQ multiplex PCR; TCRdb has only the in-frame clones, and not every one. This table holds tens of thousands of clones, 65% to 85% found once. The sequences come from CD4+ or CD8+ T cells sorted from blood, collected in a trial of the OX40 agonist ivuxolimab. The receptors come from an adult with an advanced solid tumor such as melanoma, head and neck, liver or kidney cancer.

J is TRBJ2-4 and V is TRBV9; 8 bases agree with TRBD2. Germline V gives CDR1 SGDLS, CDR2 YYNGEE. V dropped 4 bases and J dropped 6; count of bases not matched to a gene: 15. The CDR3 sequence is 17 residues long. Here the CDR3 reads CASSRSGAGGTRNIQYF. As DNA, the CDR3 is TGTGCCAGCAGCCGTTCGGGGGCGGGAGGAACACGAAACATTCAGTACTTC.

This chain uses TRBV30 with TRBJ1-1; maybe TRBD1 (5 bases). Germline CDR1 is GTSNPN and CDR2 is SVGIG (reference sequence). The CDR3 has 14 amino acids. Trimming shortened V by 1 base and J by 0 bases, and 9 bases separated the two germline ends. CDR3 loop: CAWSGQGMNTEAFF. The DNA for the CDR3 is TGTGCCTGGAGTGGGCAGGGTATGAACACTGAAGCTTTCTTT. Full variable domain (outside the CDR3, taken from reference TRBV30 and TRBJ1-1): SQTIHQWPATLVQPVGSPLSLECTVEGTSNPNLYWYRQAAGRGLQLLFYSVGIGQISSEVPQNLSASRPQDRQFILSSKKLLLSDSGFYLCAWSGQGMNTEAFFGQGTRLTVV.

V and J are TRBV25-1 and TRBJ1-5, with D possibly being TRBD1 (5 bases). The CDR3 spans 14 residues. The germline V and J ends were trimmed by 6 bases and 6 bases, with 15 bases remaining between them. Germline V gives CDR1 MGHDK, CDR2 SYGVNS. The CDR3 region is CASSQYGGGQPQHF. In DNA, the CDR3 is TGTGCCAGCAGCCAATACGGGGGGGGTCAGCCCCAGCATTTT.

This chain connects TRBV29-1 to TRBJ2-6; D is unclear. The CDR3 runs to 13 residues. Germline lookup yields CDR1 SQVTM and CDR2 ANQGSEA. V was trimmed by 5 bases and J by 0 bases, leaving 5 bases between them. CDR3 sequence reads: CSVYPSGANVLTF. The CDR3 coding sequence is TGCAGCGTTTACCCCTCTGGGGCCAACGTCCTGACTTTC.

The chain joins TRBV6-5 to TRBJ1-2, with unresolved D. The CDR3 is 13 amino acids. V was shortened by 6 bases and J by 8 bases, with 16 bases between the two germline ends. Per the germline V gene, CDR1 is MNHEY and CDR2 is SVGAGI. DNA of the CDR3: TGTGCCAGCAGCGCCGGGCAAGACCACGGCTACACCTTC. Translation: CASSAGQDHGYTF.

CDR3 residues: CASSLVGASGFSYEQYF. As DNA, the CDR3 is TGTGCCAGCAGCTTAGTGGGAGCTAGCGGCTTCTCCTACGAGCAGTACTTC. The chain recombines TRBV7-2 with TRBJ2-7; 7 bases match TRBD2. CDR1 is SGHTA, CDR2 FQGNSA, per germline. This CDR3 region has 17 residues. V trimming: 1 base; J trimming: 0 bases; junction bases outside the gene matches: 9.

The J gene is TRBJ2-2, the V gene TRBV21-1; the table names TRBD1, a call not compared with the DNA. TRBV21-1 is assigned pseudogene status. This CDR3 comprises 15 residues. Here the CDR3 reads CASSNRGPPTGELFF. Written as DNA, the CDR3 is TGTGCCAGCAGTAACAGGGGGCCCCCCACCGGGGAGCTGTTTTTT.

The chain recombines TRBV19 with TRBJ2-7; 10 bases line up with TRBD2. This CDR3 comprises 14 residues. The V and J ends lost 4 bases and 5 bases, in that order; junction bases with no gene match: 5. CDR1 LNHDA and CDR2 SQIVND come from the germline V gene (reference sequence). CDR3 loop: CASSKGLARNEQYF. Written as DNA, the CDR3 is TGTGCCAGTAGTAAGGGACTAGCGAGGAACGAGCAGTACTTC.

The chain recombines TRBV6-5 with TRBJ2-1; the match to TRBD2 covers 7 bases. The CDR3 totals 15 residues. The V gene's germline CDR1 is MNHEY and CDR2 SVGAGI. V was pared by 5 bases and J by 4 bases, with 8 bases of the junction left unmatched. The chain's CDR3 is CASSARGVPYNEQFF. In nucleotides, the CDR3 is TGTGCCAGCAGTGCCCGGGGGGTACCTTACAATGAGCAGTTCTTC.

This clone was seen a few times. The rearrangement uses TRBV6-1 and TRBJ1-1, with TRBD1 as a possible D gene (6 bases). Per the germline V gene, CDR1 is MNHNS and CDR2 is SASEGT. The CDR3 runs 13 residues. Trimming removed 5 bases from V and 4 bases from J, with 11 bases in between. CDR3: CASSFQGSTEAFF. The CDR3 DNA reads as TGTGCCAGCAGTTTTCAGGGGAGCACTGAAGCTTTCTTT.

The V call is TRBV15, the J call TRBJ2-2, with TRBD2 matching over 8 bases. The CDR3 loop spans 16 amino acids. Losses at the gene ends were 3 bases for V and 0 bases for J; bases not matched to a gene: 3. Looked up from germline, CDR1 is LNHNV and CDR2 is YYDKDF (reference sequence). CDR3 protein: CATSRIAGSNTGELFF. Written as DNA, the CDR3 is TGTGCCACCAGCAGGATAGCGGGGTCGAACACCGGGGAGCTGTTTTTT.

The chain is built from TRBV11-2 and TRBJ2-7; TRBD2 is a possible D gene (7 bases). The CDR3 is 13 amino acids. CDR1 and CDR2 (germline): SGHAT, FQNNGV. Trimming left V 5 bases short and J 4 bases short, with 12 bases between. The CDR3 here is CASSHREGYEQYF. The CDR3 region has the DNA TGTGCCAGCAGCCACAGGGAGGGGTACGAGCAGTACTTC.